This is a list of T cell receptor beta chains from one sample in a study of T cell responses to AZD1222 COVID-19 vaccine. Produced via immunoSEQ multiplex PCR; TCRdb's table is partial and in-frame only. The repertoire holds 110,000 to 150,000 clones, with about 90% as singletons. The sequenced sample was peripheral blood, obtained 28 days after the second AZD1222 dose. The receptors were sampled from an adult who received the AZD1222 COVID-19 vaccine. CDR3s include the opening cysteine and the closing phenylalanine or tryptophan.

v_gene	j_gene	CDR3aa
TRBV6-5	TRBJ2-1	CASSPRGPENEQFF
TRBV2	TRBJ1-2	CASMSGQGMHGYTF
TRBV28	TRBJ1-1	CASSPVEYTEAFF
TRBV19	TRBJ2-7	CASRVSWPSSYEQYF
TRBV5-4	TRBJ1-2	CASSGDGGYYGYTF
TRBV18	TRBJ2-1	CASSPSQGPYNEQFF
TRBV19	TRBJ1-4	CASSLRGFNEKLFF
TRBV11-2	TRBJ2-7	CASSLARGGTYEQYF
TRBV14	TRBJ1-2	CASSQLAGARYGYTF
TRBV5-1	TRBJ2-5	CASSSGQEMETQYF
TRBV10-2	TRBJ2-7	CASSEQSYYEQYF
TRBV7-2	TRBJ2-3	CASSLQGGLADTQYF
TRBV19	TRBJ1-4	CASSIGGFATNEKLFF
TRBV29-1	TRBJ2-1	CSVAAGVYNEQFF
TRBV7-3	TRBJ2-3	CASSLSSGSGNTQYF
TRBV27	TRBJ2-5	CASSFSDNQETQYF
TRBV23-1	TRBJ1-5	CASSRSDKGGNQPQHF
TRBV28	TRBJ1-1	CASRSGTEAFF
TRBV24-1	TRBJ1-4	CATSDGSTEKLFF
TRBV4-2	TRBJ2-3	CASSHPGAGESDTQYF
TRBV25-1	TRBJ2-1	CASSGYNEQFF
TRBV6-4	TRBJ1-5	CATSPDRGNQPQHF
TRBV19	TRBJ1-1	CASSFNTEAFF
TRBV19	TRBJ2-7	CASSINRRGDEQYF
TRBV29-1	TRBJ1-2	CSVELWDYGYTF
TRBV5-6	TRBJ1-4	CASKGQGLEKLFF
TRBV28	TRBJ2-1	CASSSGLAPLYNEQFF
TRBV11-3	TRBJ2-7	CASSTLTVGMDEQYF
TRBV5-5	TRBJ1-2	CASSLPGGPNYGYTF
TRBV6-6	TRBJ1-5	CASSYSAGSNQPQHF
TRBV9	TRBJ2-2	CASSLVGTNTGELFF
TRBV2	TRBJ2-5	CASSEEGRGGETQYF
TRBV27	TRBJ2-7	CASSLQGTGGNYEQYF
TRBV2	TRBJ1-5	CASRGTMVSQPQHF
TRBV5-4	TRBJ1-3	CASSVWTGGSLGNTIYF
TRBV7-9	TRBJ2-3	CASSRTSGTDTQYF
TRBV19	TRBJ2-3	CAISTGGATDTQYF
TRBV5-1	TRBJ2-7	CASTQGGSSYEQYF
TRBV7-9	TRBJ2-7	CASSSARSLGTSVYEQYF
TRBV9	TRBJ1-5	CASSEGLYSNQPQHF
TRBV9	TRBJ1-2	CASSVGEVGWGSYTF
TRBV6-2/TRBV6-3	TRBJ2-2	CASSYPLGQNTGELFF
TRBV28	TRBJ2-4	CASGLAKNIQYF
TRBV19	TRBJ1-4	CASSPSGPIEKLFF
TRBV19	TRBJ2-3	CASARTSGSIRGGTDTQYF
TRBV5-6	TRBJ2-7	CASSPGLTYEQYF
TRBV18	TRBJ1-3	CASSAGTVSGNTIYF
TRBV4-2	TRBJ2-1	CASSLRRVGEQFF
TRBV12-2	TRBJ2-1	CASRLAPGLAPRNEQFF
TRBV27	TRBJ1-5	CASSFLGSSPQHF
TRBV5-1	TRBJ2-5	CASSQGTGPGQETQYF
TRBV11-2	TRBJ2-7	CASSLALERGDPNEQYF
TRBV28	TRBJ2-7	CASSLFYEQYF
TRBV19	TRBJ1-2	CASSPGNYGYTF